These 21 T cell receptor beta chains came from one sample sequenced in a study of cytomegalovirus exposure and HLA in healthy donors (dated 2017 in TCRdb). Receptor libraries were prepared by the immunoSEQ multiplex PCR assay. For the multiplex PCR, a mixture combining 60 forward primers for TCR Vbeta segments and 13 reverse primers for TCR Jbeta segments was used. TCRdb carries this immuneACCESS record with in-frame sequences only. Its versions omit some clonotypes, under half of them owing to an unresolved V gene in the studies checked, with the rest unexplained. The sample records about 250,000 clones, roughly two thirds of which are singletons. Clones ranked in the top ten supply under 3% of the sample. The material sequenced was PBMCs. These receptors all come from a female donor in good health and CMV-seronegative.

V and J are TRBV28 and TRBJ1-4, with D hard to call. The end of the DNA fits TRBJ2-2 better, so the J call may be wrong. Germline CDR1 MDHEN, CDR2 SYDVKM. The CDR3 has 14 amino acids. CDR3 region: CASSLLGKTGELFF. Here the CDR3 DNA reads TGTGCCAGCAGTTTATTAGGGAAGACAGGGGAGCTGTTTTTT.

This chain links TRBV10-3 with TRBJ2-7; 13 bases match TRBD2. CDR3 length: 15 residues. J was trimmed by 6 bases and V by 10 bases; bases with no gene match: 12. CDR1 and CDR2 from the germline V gene are ENHRY and SYGVKD. The CDR3 nucleotides read TGTGCCACCGGGACTAGCGGGACCCAAGGGGGCGAGCAGTACTTC. Translated, it gives CATGTSGTQGGEQYF.

The chain combines TRBV6-5 with TRBJ2-1; TRBD2 is a possible D gene (5 bases). In germline, CDR1 is MNHEY, CDR2 SVGAGI. The CDR3 is 16 residues long. Trimming shortened V by 0 bases and J by 1 base, and 10 bases separated the two germline ends. CDR3 DNA sequence: TGTGCCAGCAGTTACTCGGTAGCGTTTTCCTACAATGAGCAGTTCTTC. Translating gives CASSYSVAFSYNEQFF.

The chain is built from TRBV10-2 and TRBJ2-1; a weak D match, TRBD2 (5 bases). There are 15 residues in the CDR3. CDR1 is WSHSY, CDR2 SAAADI, per germline. V was clipped by 3 bases and J by 10 bases, with 19 bases between them. CDR3 DNA: TGCGCCAGCAGTGAAGGCCGCGGAGGCTTGGGGGAGCAGTTCTTC. Translated: CASSEGRGGLGEQFF.

The chain is built from TRBV30 and TRBJ2-7, with 12 bases fitting TRBD2. There are 16 residues in the CDR3. Germline V gene sequence: CDR1 GTSNPN, CDR2 SVGIG (reference sequence). V was clipped by 2 bases and J by 0 bases; unmatched bases: 5. The CDR3: CAWSFGLAGNSYEQYF. Written as DNA, the CDR3 is TGTGCCTGGAGTTTCGGACTAGCGGGAAACTCCTACGAGCAGTACTTC. The full variable domain, completed using reference TRBV30 and TRBJ2-7, is SQTIHQWPATLVQPVGSPLSLECTVEGTSNPNLYWYRQAAGRGLQLLFYSVGIGQISSEVPQNLSASRPQDRQFILSSKKLLLSDSGFYLCAWSFGLAGNSYEQYFGPGTRLTVT.

This clone turned up a few times. The chain uses TRBV7-2 and TRBJ1-2; D is possibly TRBD1 (5 bases). Trimming took 1 base from V and 4 from J, leaving 10 bases between them. The CDR3 consists of 14 residues. Per the germline V gene, CDR1 is SGHTA and CDR2 is FQGNSA. This chain's CDR3 is CASSLGQGGYGYTF. The CDR3 DNA reads TGTGCCAGCAGCTTAGGTCAGGGCGGCTATGGCTACACCTTC.

The genes are TRBV27 and TRBJ2-7; possibly TRBD2 for D (7 bases). Trimming took 6 bases from V and 3 from J, leaving 18 bases between them. The length of the CDR3 is 15 residues. Germline V gene data show CDR1 as MNHEY and CDR2 as SMNVEV (reference sequence). CDR3 nucleotides: TGTGCCAGCAGACCCATAGGGGGGGCCCACTACGAGCAGTACTTC. Translation gives CASRPIGGAHYEQYF.

This chain joins TRBV5-6 and TRBJ2-7, with TRBD1 as a possible D gene (6 bases). Trimming left V 2 bases short and J 5 bases short, with 14 bases between. CDR3 length equals 14 residues. Germline-derived CDR1 and CDR2 are SGHDT and YYEEEE. Written as DNA, the CDR3 is TGTGCCAGCAGCTTACTGGACAGTTTTAACGAGCAGTACTTC. Protein: CASSLLDSFNEQYF. Variable domain in full (rest from reference TRBV5-6 and TRBJ2-7): DAGVTQSPTHLIKTRGQQVTLRCSPKSGHDTVSWYQQALGQGPQFIFQYYEEEERQRGNFPDRFSGHQFPNYSSELNVNALLLGDSALYLCASSLLDSFNEQYFGPGTRLTVT.

V and J are TRBV6-5 and TRBJ1-2; D not certain. Looked up from germline, CDR1 is MNHEY and CDR2 is SVGAGI. Trimming removed 0 bases from V and 4 bases from J, with 12 bases in between. This CDR3 contains 15 residues. The CDR3: CASSYSGSRPYGYTF. The CDR3 DNA reads TGTGCCAGCAGTTACTCGGGCTCCCGCCCCTATGGCTACACCTTC.

This chain uses TRBV10-1 with TRBJ2-1, with 8 bases identical to TRBD2. V shed 8 bases and J 6 bases; nucleotides not matched to a gene: 9. This CDR3 has 14 amino acids. Germline V gives CDR1 WNHNN, CDR2 SYGVQD (reference sequence). CDR3 nucleotides: TGCGCCAGCCGAAGCGGGGGAAGCTTCAATGAGCAGTTCTTC. Translating gives CASRSGGSFNEQFF.

This clone has only a few counts. The genes are TRBV13 and TRBJ2-5; D perhaps matches TRBD2 (5 bases). The J call may be mistaken, given a closer DNA end match to TRBJ2-7. Germline V gives CDR1 PRHDT, CDR2 FYEKMQ (reference sequence). The CDR3 length is 17 residues. The DNA for the CDR3 is TGTGCCAGCAGCCTAGCTCAGATAACGAGGAGCTCCTACGAGCAGTACTTC. Protein product: CASSLAQITRSSYEQYF.

This clone was detected a few times. The V call is TRBV5-1, the J call TRBJ1-5; D not certain. V dropped 0 bases and J dropped 0 bases, with 13 bases sitting between them. The germline CDR1 and CDR2 sequences are SGHRS and YFSETQ. The CDR3 sequence is 17 residues long. This CDR3 reads CASSLVAGPYSNQPQHF. Here the CDR3 DNA reads TGCGCCAGCAGCTTGGTGGCAGGTCCTTATAGCAATCAGCCCCAGCATTTT.

V and J are TRBV7-9 and TRBJ1-2, with TRBD1 matching 9 bases. V shed 3 bases and J 8 bases; nucleotides not matched to a gene: 7. The CDR3 is 14 residues long. Germline V gene sequence: CDR1 SEHNR, CDR2 FQNEAQ (reference sequence). DNA of the CDR3: TGTGCCAGCAGCTTTACGGGACAGGGTGGAGGCTACACCTTC. Amino acids: CASSFTGQGGGYTF. Full variable domain (rest looked up from reference TRBV7-9 and TRBJ1-2): DTGVSQNPRHKITKRGQNVTFRCDPISEHNRLYWYRQTLGQGPEFLTYFQNEAQLEKSRLLSDRFSAERPKGSFSTLEIQRTEQGDSAMYLCASSFTGQGGGYTFGSGTRLTVV.

The chain recombines TRBV9 with TRBJ1-2, with D perhaps matching TRBD1 (6 bases). Per germline, CDR1 SGDLS and CDR2 YYNGEE. Between the trimmed V and J ends, which lost 3 bases and 2 bases, there was a span of 11 bases. The CDR3 totals 14 residues. The CDR3 spells CASSGLGANYGYTF. CDR3 in DNA: TGTGCCAGCAGCGGGTTGGGGGCAAACTATGGCTACACCTTC.

This clone has just one count. CDR3 amino acids: CASSPLLGDTEAFF. The DNA for the CDR3 is TGTGCCAGCTCACCACTCCTCGGGGACACTGAAGCTTTCTTT. J is TRBJ1-1 and V is TRBV18, with D hard to call. V was cut by 1 base and J by 3 bases, with 9 bases left in between. The germline V gene has CDR1 KGHSH and CDR2 LQKENI. This CDR3 region has 14 residues.

V usage is TRBV7-6 and J usage is TRBJ2-3, with 8 bases fitting TRBD2. V was pared by 1 base and J by 1 base, with 7 bases of the junction left unmatched. The CDR3 covers 17 residues. Germline assignment: CDR1 SGHVS and CDR2 FNYEAQ. The CDR3 loop reads CASSLVPGTRGTDTQYF. As DNA, the CDR3 is TGTGCCAGCAGCTTAGTCCCGGGGACTAGGGGCACAGATACGCAGTATTTT.

This clone came up a few times. This chain connects TRBV6-1 to TRBJ2-1; D perhaps matches TRBD2 (5 bases). Germline V gene data show CDR1 as MNHNS and CDR2 as SASEGT. V was clipped by 1 base and J by 7 bases, with 11 bases between them. The CDR3 contains 14 residues. The CDR3 loop reads CASSEGWRRNEQFF. The CDR3 DNA reads as TGTGCCAGCAGTGAAGGGTGGAGGAGAAATGAGCAGTTCTTC.

The chain combines TRBV5-1 with TRBJ2-5; 7 nucleotides line up with TRBD1. The CDR3 totals 13 residues. The ends lost 3 bases at V and 3 bases at J; junction bases unmatched: 2. Germline V gives CDR1 SGHRS, CDR2 YFSETQ. The CDR3 DNA follows: TGCGCCAGCAGCTCCGACAGGGAAGAGACCCAGTACTTC. Translation: CASSSDREETQYF.

The CDR3 DNA follows: TGCGCCAGCAGCCAAGTACGGTCGCATCCAGGTTCTTACAATGAGCAGTTCTTC. Protein product: CASSQVRSHPGSYNEQFF. The chain employs TRBV4-1 and TRBJ2-1; D gene uncertain. V dropped 1 base and J dropped 4 bases, with 20 bases sitting between them. The CDR3 spans 18 residues. CDR1 and CDR2 (germline): MGHRA, YSYEKL.

To note about this clone: This sample also contains other DNA sequences that code for the same CDR3. The rearrangement uses TRBV14 and TRBJ2-7; no firm D call. The CDR3 covers 11 residues. Germline lookup yields CDR1 SGHDN and CDR2 FVKESK. V lost 3 bases and J lost 4, with 4 bases in between. CDR3 nucleotide sequence: TGTGCCAGCAGCCAGGCTTACGAGCAGTACTTC. It yields the protein CASSQAYEQYF.

In this sample, this clone turned up once. This rearrangement joins TRBV12-2 to TRBJ2-1; the table names TRBD2, a call not compared with the DNA. TRBV12-2 is shown as a pseudogene. The CDR3 has 21 residues. The CDR3 loop is CASRPPPPGLAGGGRDNEQFF. The DNA of the CDR3 is TGTGCAAGTCGCCCCCCCCCTCCGGGACTAGCGGGAGGAGGGAGGGACAATGAGCAGTTCTTC.